These 11 T cell receptor beta chains share one sample of origin, sequenced in a study of blood T cell repertoires in COVID-19. Sequencing was performed with immunoSEQ multiplex PCR; in TCRdb, only in-frame clones are kept and a portion is missing. The sample holds about 49,000 clones, 82% seen once. What was sequenced was peripheral blood. These receptors were taken from a woman in her fifties or sixties with acute or convalescent COVID-19.

The chain has TRBV3-1 (or the pseudogene TRBV3-2) and TRBJ2-1, with 7 bases fitting TRBD2. CDR1 and CDR2 from the germline V gene are LGHDT and YNNKEL (reference sequence). This CDR3 is built from 13 residues. J was trimmed by 15 bases and V by 4 bases; bases with no gene match: 12. DNA for the CDR3: TGTGCCAGCAGCCTCACTAGCGTCAGAGATGCGTTCTTC. Translated, it gives CASSLTSVRDAFF.

The gene calls are TRBV7-3 and TRBJ1-6; D is unclear. Germline V gene lookup returns CDR1 SGHTA and CDR2 FQGTGA. The CDR3 is 13 residues long. The V and J ends lost 0 bases and 7 bases respectively, with 4 bases between them. This CDR3 reads CASSLTGNSPLHF. CDR3 bases: TGTGCCAGCAGCTTAACCGGGAATTCACCCCTCCACTTT.

The chain combines TRBV27 with TRBJ2-1; maybe TRBD1 (5 bases). V lost 1 base, J lost 7 bases, and 8 bases lay in between. Germline lookup yields CDR1 MNHEY and CDR2 SMNVEV (reference sequence). This CDR3 has 13 amino acids. The CDR3 sequence is CASSLFGQNEQFF. In nucleotides, the CDR3 is TGTGCCAGCAGTTTATTCGGACAAAATGAGCAGTTCTTC.

The J gene is TRBJ1-6, the V gene TRBV6-5, with unresolved D. From germline, CDR1 is MNHEY and CDR2 SVGAGI. V shed 7 bases and J shed 10 bases, with 8 bases lying between them. The CDR3 has 11 residues. CDR3 DNA sequence: TGTGCCAGCATGGAGAACTCACCCCTCCACTTT. Translating gives CASMENSPLHF.

The rearrangement uses TRBV9 and TRBJ1-2; D remains unclear. V was cut by 1 base and J by 0 bases, with 7 bases left in between. Germline V gives CDR1 SGDLS, CDR2 YYNGEE. The CDR3 covers 14 residues. The CDR3 sequence: CASSVQASNYGYTF. CDR3 sequence (DNA): TGTGCCAGCAGCGTACAGGCGTCTAACTATGGCTACACCTTC.

The rearrangement links TRBV7-9 to TRBJ1-4; D perhaps matches TRBD1 (5 bases). The CDR3 is 13 residues long. V was pared by 5 bases and J by 8 bases, with 12 bases between. Germline lookup yields CDR1 SEHNR and CDR2 FQNEAQ (reference sequence). In DNA, the CDR3 is TGTGCCAGCAGCCCCACAGACAGAGAAAAACTGTTTTTT. This codes for CASSPTDREKLFF.

This clone was seen a few times. The V call is TRBV29-1, the J call TRBJ1-2; 10 bases agree with TRBD1. The V and J ends lost 4 bases and 5 bases, in that order; junction bases with no gene match: 4. Germline CDR1 SQVTM, CDR2 ANQGSEA. The CDR3 covers 13 residues. The CDR3 DNA reads TGCAGCGTTGCTCCGGACAGGGGGTATGGCTACACCTTC. Protein: CSVAPDRGYGYTF.

The chain carries TRBV6-5 and TRBJ1-1; the match to TRBD1 covers 8 bases. The J segment lost 4 bases and the V segment lost 5 bases, leaving 9 bases of the junction unmatched. Germline loops: CDR1 MNHEY, CDR2 SVGAGI. This CDR3 has 15 amino acids. The CDR3, as DNA: TGTGCCAGCAGTACGAGCCAAACAGGGGGCACTGAAGCTTTCTTT. Translated, it gives CASSTSQTGGTEAFF.

This clone was found a few times. This sequence joins TRBV11-2 and TRBJ2-2; a possible D gene is TRBD2 (7 bases). Trimming took off 5 bases at V and 7 bases at J, with 17 bases between the two ends. Germline V gene data show CDR1 as SGHAT and CDR2 as FQNNGV. The CDR3 sequence is 15 residues long. The CDR3 loop is CASSPRGARVGELFF. The CDR3 DNA follows: TGTGCCAGCAGCCCTCGGGGGGCGCGGGTCGGGGAGCTGTTTTTT.

The CDR3, as DNA: TGTGCCAGTGGTTCCACGGGACAGTCCTATGGCTACACCTTC. It encodes CASGSTGQSYGYTF. This rearrangement joins TRBV19 to TRBJ1-2; 7 positions agree with TRBD1. The V gene's germline CDR1 is LNHDA and CDR2 SQIVND (reference sequence). V trimming: 8 bases; J trimming: 4 bases; junction bases outside the gene matches: 10. The CDR3 runs 14 residues.

As concerns this clone: The junction shows a germline mismatch at one end, possibly a read error. The chain joins TRBV5-5 to TRBJ2-3, with D possibly called TRBD1 or TRBD2 (5 bases each). The CDR3 has 13 residues. CDR1 is SGHKS and CDR2 is YYEKEE in the germline V gene (reference sequence). Written as DNA, the CDR3 is TGTGCCAGCAACTTGAGGGGAACAGATACGCAGTATTTT. Its protein is CASNLRGTDTQYF.